These 9 T cell receptor beta chains share one sample of origin, sequenced in a study of T-cell reconstitution after alpha-beta-depleted transplantation in children. Using unique molecular identifiers, the investigators prepared the TCRbeta library. TCRdb processed the PCR reads anew with MiXCR; each CDR3 protein has one entry. The sample holds over 200,000 distinct CDR3 sequences; roughly 8.3% are singletons and the top ten take less than 40%. This material consisted of PBMCs, mostly from graft donor cells, taken 360 days after TCRalphabeta/CD19-depleted stem cell transplant. Receptor source: a male patient between 2 and 10 years old who had a stem cell transplant for acute myeloid leukemia, so the T cells may come from the graft donor.

There are many counts of this clonotype. The V call is TRBV5-1, the J call TRBJ2-2; 7 nucleotides match TRBD1. The CDR3 extends over 14 amino acids. The trim removed 4 bases at V and 6 bases at J, leaving 6 bases unmatched. Looked up from germline, CDR1 is SGHRS and CDR2 is YFSETQ. The DNA for the CDR3 is TGCGCCAGCAGCACGGGACAGCAGGCCGGGGAGCTGTTTTTT. Encoded protein: CASSTGQQAGELFF.

In this sample, this clonotype turned up many times. V is TRBV20-1 and J is TRBJ2-3; unclear D gene. This CDR3 comprises 18 residues. Trimming left V 6 bases short and J 0 bases short, with 25 bases between. The germline CDR1 and CDR2 sequences are DFQATT and SNEGSKA (reference sequence). The CDR3 bases are TGCAGTGCCCCGGTACGGGCTCAGTTTTCCTCTAGCACAGATACGCAGTATTTT. It specifies CSAPVRAQFSSSTDTQYF.

The chain combines TRBV11-2 with TRBJ2-2; 7 positions match TRBD2. The J segment lost 4 bases and the V segment lost 8 bases, leaving 7 bases of the junction unmatched. From germline, CDR1 is SGHAT and CDR2 FQNNGV. This CDR3 is built from 14 residues. Written as DNA, the CDR3 is TGTGCCAGCTGCCCGCGACTAGCCACCGGGGAGCTGTTTTTT. Translating gives CASCPRLATGELFF.

The rearrangement uses TRBV5-1 and TRBJ2-3, with a tentative D call TRBD1 (5 bases). Germline V gives CDR1 SGHRS, CDR2 YFSETQ. The CDR3 has 15 amino acids. V was trimmed by 0 bases and J by 2 bases, leaving 10 bases between them. The CDR3 sequence: CASSLEGRVTDTQYF. CDR3 DNA sequence: TGCGCCAGCAGCTTGGAGGGCAGGGTCACAGATACGCAGTATTTT.

At least ten counts were recorded for this clonotype. The CDR3 DNA reads TGTGCCAGCCGGCCCTGGGGGAACCAAGAGACCCAGTACTTC. Encoded protein: CASRPWGNQETQYF. The rearrangement uses TRBV12-3 or TRBV12-4 and TRBJ2-5; tentatively, D is TRBD1 or TRBD2 (5 bases each). Trimming stripped 8 bases from V and 0 bases from J, with 13 bases between. The CDR3 is made up of 14 amino acids.

This clonotype was counted at least ten times. The chain combines TRBV7-8 with TRBJ2-3; TRBD2 aligns across 12 bases. Unmatched junction bases numbered 5, after V lost 2 bases and J lost 5 bases. Per germline, CDR1 SGHVS and CDR2 FQNEAQ. The CDR3 spans 16 residues. The DNA of the CDR3 is TGTGCCAGCAGCTTATCTAGCGGGAGGGCCATAGATACGCAGTATTTT. Its protein product is CASSLSSGRAIDTQYF.

This clonotype was seen at least ten times. The chain employs TRBV7-2 and TRBJ2-4; D may be TRBD1 or TRBD2 (5 bases each). Germline CDR1 and CDR2: SGHTA and FQGNSA. The CDR3 is 14 amino acids. Trimming removed 5 bases at V and 2 bases at J, with 10 bases between. The CDR3 here is CASSPPGPKNIQYF. CDR3 bases: TGTGCCAGCAGCCCCCCGGGACCCAAAAACATTCAGTACTTC.

A word on this clonotype: This is likely a read error, given that the CDR3 carries no conserved phenylalanine or tryptophan at its end. The chain has TRBV12-3 or TRBV12-4 and TRBJ1-2, with D possibly matching TRBD1 (5 bases). The CDR3 is made up of 15 amino acids. Trimming removed 5 bases at V and 5 bases at J, with 18 bases between. The DNA of the CDR3 is TGTGCCAGCAGTGCAAACTCAGGGTTGGGGTATGGCTACACCATC. It yields the protein CASSANSGLGYGYTI.

The genes are TRBV12-3 or TRBV12-4 and TRBJ2-3; 13 bases are a match to TRBD2. Germline trimming cut 3 bases from V and 7 bases from J; bases unmatched to any gene: 13. The CDR3 sequence is 18 residues long. The CDR3 nucleotides are TGTGCCAGCAGTTTGCCCCTCGGACTAGCGGGAGCTGAAAATACGCAGTATTTT. Protein: CASSLPLGLAGAENTQYF.